This entry lists 5 T cell receptor beta chains sequenced from one sample in a study of shared clonotypes between healthy human individuals. The data were produced by immunoSEQ multiplex PCR, yet TCRdb's version contains in-frame clones alone and is incomplete. The sample lists 300,000 to 350,000 clones; 70% to 75% were seen once. Sequenced: memory CD4+ T cells sorted from blood. Subset of the sample: CD45RA-negative fraction. The source is a man under 40 in good health.

This clone was observed many times. The chain joins TRBV5-1 to TRBJ1-1, with D tentatively TRBD1 (5 bases). Deletions cut 0 bases from V and 2 bases from J, with 11 bases between. The CDR3 extends over 15 amino acids. Germline CDR1 is SGHRS and CDR2 is YFSETQ. CDR3 residues: CASSLAIGANTEAFF. CDR3 nucleotides: TGCGCCAGCAGCTTGGCCATAGGGGCCAACACTGAAGCTTTCTTT.

The chain employs TRBV19 and TRBJ1-1; D call uncertain. CDR3 length: 12 residues. Trimming stripped 5 bases from V and 5 bases from J, with 9 bases between. The germline gives CDR1 LNHDA, CDR2 SQIVND (reference sequence). In nucleotides, the CDR3 is TGTGCCAGTAGTCCCACAAGGACTGAAGCTTTCTTT. It encodes CASSPTRTEAFF.

This clone was detected once. The V gene is TRBV7-9, the J gene TRBJ1-1; 8 nucleotides line up with TRBD1. Per the germline V gene, CDR1 is SEHNR and CDR2 is FQNEAQ (reference sequence). The CDR3 length is 15 residues. The J segment lost 6 bases and the V segment lost 1 base, leaving 7 bases of the junction unmatched. CDR3 nucleotide sequence: TGTGCCAGCAGCTTAGACAGGGGGACGTGGTCTGAAGCTTTCTTT. Amino acid sequence: CASSLDRGTWSEAFF.

The chain combines TRBV19 with TRBJ2-6; D not certain. The CDR3 has 15 residues. Trimming pared 7 bases from V and 4 bases from J, leaving 14 bases between. Germline-derived CDR1 and CDR2 are LNHDA and SQIVND (reference sequence). CDR3 DNA sequence: TGTGCCAGTACCCCGACTCTACAAGGGGCCAACGTCCTGACTTTC. It yields the protein CASTPTLQGANVLTF.

The rearrangement uses TRBV6-5 and TRBJ1-4, with 8 bases matching TRBD1. The J segment lost 6 bases and the V segment lost 6 bases, leaving 9 bases of the junction unmatched. This CDR3 has 15 amino acids. Germline-derived CDR1 and CDR2 are MNHEY and SVGAGI. In DNA, the CDR3 is TGTGCCAGCAGACGAGGACAGGGAATTGATGAAAAACTGTTTTTT. This encodes CASRRGQGIDEKLFF.